This passage covers 11 T cell receptor beta chains from one sample sequenced in a study of cytomegalovirus exposure and HLA in healthy donors. The study ran its PCR with 60 Vbeta and 13 Jbeta primers. Produced via immunoSEQ multiplex PCR; TCRdb's table is partial and in-frame only. In the table there are hundreds of thousands of clones, 70% of which are singletons. The sample consisted of PBMCs. These receptors came from a man aged 35-49 years in good health and CMV-seropositive.

As regards this clone: At one end the junction does not follow the germline gene, possibly because of a read error. This chain connects TRBV7-9 to TRBJ2-5; D perhaps matches TRBD1 (6 bases). Germline lookup yields CDR1 SEHNR and CDR2 FQNEAQ (reference sequence). CDR3 length: 16 residues. CDR3 sequence: CSSSLTGKGSQETQYF. Written as DNA, the CDR3 is TGTTCCAGCAGCTTAACAGGGAAGGGAAGCCAAGAGACCCAGTACTTC.

The genes are TRBV9 and TRBJ1-1, with D possibly being TRBD1 (5 bases). Germline V CDR1 and CDR2: SGDLS, YYNGEE. V was shortened by 4 bases and J by 2 bases, with 9 bases between the two germline ends. CDR3 length: 13 amino acids. As DNA, the CDR3 is TGTGCCAGCAGCTTGGACATCAACACTGAAGCTTTCTTT. Translating gives CASSLDINTEAFF.

The CDR3 region has the DNA TGTGCCAGTTCCGGGACAGGGTTGAATGAGCAGTTCTTC. It is translated as CASSGTGLNEQFF. The V call is TRBV19, the J call TRBJ2-1; 9 bases fit TRBD1. Germline assignment: CDR1 LNHDA and CDR2 SQIVND (reference sequence). V shed 8 bases, J shed 7 bases, and the junction held 6 bases outside the gene matches. The CDR3 has 13 amino acids.

V and J are TRBV28 and TRBJ2-7; D may be TRBD2 (6 bases). Germline CDR1 is MDHEN and CDR2 is SYDVKM. Trimming removed 5 bases from V and 0 bases from J, with 17 bases in between. CDR3 size: 16 residues. CDR3 sequence (DNA): TGTGCCAGCAGTCCTACCGGGACTGCAAGCTCCTACGAGCAGTACTTC. Its translation: CASSPTGTASSYEQYF.

The chain carries TRBV5-1 and TRBJ1-1; TRBD1 is a possible D gene (5 bases). Per germline, CDR1 SGHRS and CDR2 YFSETQ. The V gene lost 6 bases and the J gene lost 1 base, with 10 bases spanning the gap. This CDR3 region has 13 residues. CDR3 bases: TGCGCCAGCAAGGAAGGGGCGAACACTGAAGCTTTCTTT. Amino acids: CASKEGANTEAFF.

This clone was counted only a few times. This chain uses TRBV19 with TRBJ2-1; the match to TRBD2 covers 7 bases. CDR3 size: 16 residues. The V gene's germline CDR1 is LNHDA and CDR2 SQIVND (reference sequence). Germline trimming cut 5 bases from V and 8 bases from J; bases unmatched to any gene: 15. The CDR3 protein is CASSPSPQRGVYEQFF. The CDR3 region has the DNA TGTGCCAGTAGTCCATCCCCGCAGCGGGGAGTTTATGAGCAGTTCTTC.

This clone turned up a few times. This specimen includes other DNA sequences encoding the same CDR3. The J gene is TRBJ1-1, the V gene TRBV10-2; D possibly corresponds to TRBD1 (5 bases). CDR1 WSHSY and CDR2 SAAADI come from the germline V gene. The V end was cut by 7 bases, the J end by 0 bases, with 9 bases between. The CDR3 is made up of 13 amino acids. CDR3 DNA sequence: TGCGCCAGCAACCAGGGCATGAACACTGAAGCTTTCTTT. It yields the protein CASNQGMNTEAFF.

This clone turned up a few times. The chain recombines TRBV5-5 with TRBJ2-3; TRBD1 matches at 7 bases. Germline V CDR1 and CDR2: SGHKS, YYEKEE (reference sequence). The J segment lost 4 bases and the V segment lost 2 bases, leaving 4 bases of the junction unmatched. CDR3 length: 14 residues. For the CDR3, the DNA is TGTGCCAGCAGCTTAAACAGGGGTCCAGATACGCAGTATTTT. Amino acid sequence: CASSLNRGPDTQYF.

The V call is TRBV7-7, the J call TRBJ1-3, with 7 bases that match TRBD1. The J segment lost 5 bases and the V segment lost 5 bases, leaving 3 bases of the junction unmatched. This CDR3 contains 13 residues. CDR1 and CDR2 from the germline V gene are SSHAT and FNYEAQ (reference sequence). In DNA, the CDR3 is TGTGCCAGCAGCGAGGGACAGAGAAACACCATATATTTT. Its protein product is CASSEGQRNTIYF.

This clone was seen more than once but under ten times. The chain couples TRBV27 to TRBJ1-6; 8 nucleotides line up with TRBD1. Trimming took 6 bases from V and 9 from J; bases not matched to a gene: 7. The germline CDR1 and CDR2 sequences are MNHEY and SMNVEV (reference sequence). This CDR3 is 14 amino acids long. This CDR3 reads CASRKGQGRSPLHF. Here the CDR3 DNA reads TGTGCCAGCAGAAAAGGACAGGGTCGTTCACCCCTCCACTTT.

This rearrangement joins TRBV27 to TRBJ2-3; 7 nucleotides align to TRBD2. The V gene's germline CDR1 is MNHEY and CDR2 SMNVEV (reference sequence). The V gene end was trimmed by 4 bases and the J gene end by 5 bases; junction bases not matched to a gene: 15. The CDR3 is made up of 17 amino acids. In DNA, the CDR3 is TGTGCCAGCAGTTACTTAGCGGGCAATATGCCCGGAGATACGCAGTATTTT. As protein: CASSYLAGNMPGDTQYF.